One and the same sample provided the 23 T cell receptor beta chains below, sequenced in a study of T-cell reconstitution after alpha-beta-depleted transplantation in children. The authors prepared the TCRbeta library with unique molecular identifiers. TCRdb re-analysed the PCR reads in MiXCR, keeping a single row per CDR3 protein. In the table there are 500,000 to 750,000 distinct CDR3 sequences, under 15% of which are singletons. This specimen was PBMCs, mostly from graft donor cells, taken 360 days after TCRalphabeta/CD19-depleted stem cell transplant. Receptors originate from a male patient under 18 who had a stem cell transplant for acute myeloid leukemia, so the T cells may come from the graft donor.

This clonotype has a handful of counts. The CDR3 loop is CASSSRNLVAGGNYEQYF. DNA of the CDR3: TGTGCCAGCAGCTCCCGGAATCTTGTAGCGGGAGGAAACTACGAGCAGTACTTC. The chain employs TRBV11-1 and TRBJ2-7; 10 nucleotides line up with TRBD2. Per germline, CDR1 SGHAT and CDR2 FQDESV (reference sequence). The CDR3 runs 18 residues. V trimming: 4 bases; J trimming: 3 bases; junction bases outside the gene matches: 15.

Only a few counts were recorded for this clonotype. The chain employs TRBV7-9 and TRBJ1-1; D not certain. Deletions cut 6 bases from V and 4 bases from J, with 18 bases between. The CDR3 extends over 15 amino acids. Germline CDR1 SEHNR, CDR2 FQNEAQ (reference sequence). The CDR3 protein is CASSLPMGMSTEAFF. The DNA for the CDR3 is TGTGCCAGCAGTCTTCCAATGGGTATGAGCACTGAAGCTTTCTTT.

This clonotype was observed a few times. This chain links TRBV12-3 or TRBV12-4 with TRBJ2-1, with 7 positions matching TRBD1. The J segment lost 6 bases and the V segment lost 4 bases, leaving 6 bases of the junction unmatched. CDR3 length: 14 residues. The CDR3 spells CASSWGTEGNEQFF. The CDR3 bases are TGTGCCAGCAGTTGGGGGACAGAGGGCAATGAGCAGTTCTTC.

The rearrangement joins TRBV6-2 or TRBV6-3 to TRBJ2-2, with 11 bases fitting TRBD2. The CDR3 covers 18 residues. J was trimmed by 5 bases and V by 2 bases; bases with no gene match: 10. Germline CDR1 and CDR2: MNHEY and SVGEGT. The CDR3 region is CASSYPLETSGNTGELFF. DNA of the CDR3: TGTGCCAGCAGTTACCCCCTCGAGACTAGCGGGAATACCGGGGAGCTGTTTTTT.

On this clonotype itself: A much larger clone lies one base from this, so it may be a read error. This chain links TRBV29-1 with TRBJ2-7; weak D call: TRBD1 (6 bases). The CDR3 runs 14 residues. Germline V gene lookup returns CDR1 SQVTM and CDR2 ANQGSEA. The CDR3: CSVVLAGAIYEKYF. The CDR3 DNA reads TGCAGCGTTGTCCTCGCAGGGGCCATCTACGAGAAGTACTTC.

The chain uses TRBV29-1 and TRBJ2-7; D is possibly TRBD1 (6 bases). Germline V gene sequence: CDR1 SQVTM, CDR2 ANQGSEA. Trimming took 6 bases from V and 3 from J, leaving 18 bases between them. CDR3 size: 14 residues. The CDR3 region is CSVLSGQKIYEQYF. For the CDR3, the DNA is TGCAGCGTCCTCAGTGGACAGAAAATCTACGAGCAGTACTTC.

This clonotype appeared a few times. V is TRBV7-2 and J is TRBJ2-1; D perhaps matches TRBD2 (6 bases). V lost 5 bases and J 12 bases, leaving 17 bases between the germline ends. The CDR3 length is 13 residues. Germline CDR1 SGHTA, CDR2 FQGNSA. The DNA of the CDR3 is TGTGCCAGCAGCCCCGAACCCTCAGCGGGGCAGTTCTTC. Its protein product is CASSPEPSAGQFF.

The chain has TRBV10-3 and TRBJ2-1, with D possibly TRBD2 on 6 matching bases. Germline V gives CDR1 ENHRY, CDR2 SYGVKD. V lost 7 bases, J lost 7 bases, and 17 bases lay in between. The CDR3 length is 14 residues. Here the CDR3 reads CAIKGRDGGNEQFF. CDR3 DNA sequence: TGTGCCATCAAAGGGCGGGATGGGGGGAATGAGCAGTTCTTC.

This clonotype appeared many times. The rearrangement links TRBV5-1 to TRBJ2-7, with D unresolved. Trimming left V 2 bases short and J 2 bases short, with 14 bases between. The CDR3 has 15 amino acids. CDR1 and CDR2 (germline): SGHRS, YFSETQ. CDR3 coding DNA: TGCGCCAGCAGCTTAAACGCCGAGGCTACCTACGAGCAGTACTTC. It yields the protein CASSLNAEATYEQYF.

This clonotype has more than one count but fewer than ten. V is TRBV29-1 and J is TRBJ1-2; 10 bases map to TRBD1. The CDR3 sequence is 17 residues long. Looked up from germline, CDR1 is SQVTM and CDR2 is ANQGSEA. The J segment lost 5 bases and the V segment lost 6 bases, leaving 18 bases of the junction unmatched. The CDR3 DNA reads as TGCAGCGTCCCTCTTTCAGACAGGGGGCAGGTGGTATATGGCTACACCTTC. It codes for CSVPLSDRGQVVYGYTF.

V gene TRBV28 combines with J gene TRBJ2-3; D call uncertain. This CDR3 contains 13 residues. Trimming cost V 2 bases and J 6 bases, with 9 bases left between them. Germline CDR1 and CDR2: MDHEN and SYDVKM. This CDR3 is CASSLSPEDTQYF. CDR3 nucleotides: TGTGCCAGCAGTTTAAGCCCGGAGGATACGCAGTATTTT.

The V gene is TRBV7-8, the J gene TRBJ2-1, with 9 bases lining up with TRBD2. V shed 5 bases and J 6 bases; nucleotides not matched to a gene: 5. Looked up from germline, CDR1 is SGHVS and CDR2 is FQNEAQ. This CDR3 has 14 residues. The CDR3 region is CASSGSGLANEQFF. The CDR3, as DNA: TGTGCCAGCAGCGGATCGGGACTAGCCAATGAGCAGTTCTTC.

The chain recombines TRBV5-1 with TRBJ2-5, with no clear D. There are 13 residues in the CDR3. The germline CDR1 and CDR2 sequences are SGHRS and YFSETQ. V lost 3 bases and J lost 5, with 11 bases in between. The CDR3 coding sequence is TGCGCCAGCAGCTGGGCGCTCCGTGAGACCCAGTACTTC. It codes for CASSWALRETQYF.

The genes are TRBV28 and TRBJ1-1, with D unresolved. Trimming pared 4 bases from V and 5 bases from J, leaving 17 bases between. Germline V lookup: CDR1 MDHEN, CDR2 SYDVKM. This CDR3 is built from 15 residues. CDR3 in DNA: TGTGCCAGCAGTTCACCGCCGACCGAAGGAACTGAAGCTTTCTTT. Its protein is CASSSPPTEGTEAFF.

This clonotype has only a few counts. The chain uses TRBV20-1 and TRBJ2-3; D is ambiguous. Germline assignment: CDR1 DFQATT and CDR2 SNEGSKA (reference sequence). The ends were cut back, 4 bases at V and 1 base at J, with 9 bases in the middle. The CDR3 has 13 residues. DNA for the CDR3: TGCAGTGCTATTCAACTCGGCACAGATACGCAGTATTTT. Translated: CSAIQLGTDTQYF.

The sample holds many counts of this clonotype. The chain carries TRBV7-3 and TRBJ2-1, with D uncertain. Between the trimmed V and J ends, which lost 5 bases and 6 bases, there was a span of 17 bases. The CDR3 has 15 amino acids. Germline CDR1 SGHTA, CDR2 FQGTGA. DNA of the CDR3: TGTGCCAGCAGCCCCCTTTCCGGGCCCTCCAATGAGCAGTTCTTC. This translates into CASSPLSGPSNEQFF.

V gene TRBV12-3 or TRBV12-4 combines with J gene TRBJ1-1, with 10 positions matching TRBD1. With 6 bases clipped from V and 1 base from J, the junction kept 5 bases outside the gene matches. This CDR3 is 15 amino acids long. This CDR3 reads CASSLTGGANTEAFF. DNA for the CDR3: TGTGCCAGCAGCTTGACAGGGGGCGCGAACACTGAAGCTTTCTTT.

This clonotype was detected only a few times. The J gene is TRBJ1-4, the V gene TRBV20-1; weak D call: TRBD1 (6 bases). The CDR3 has 17 amino acids. With 3 bases removed from V and 7 bases from J, the gap between germline ends came to 24 bases. Germline V gives CDR1 DFQATT, CDR2 SNEGSKA (reference sequence). For the CDR3, the DNA is TGCAGTGCTAGGTCTGGGACCCACAGGGATCGTCCTGAAAAACTGTTTTTT. Amino acids: CSARSGTHRDRPEKLFF.

This clonotype was seen only a few times. This chain uses TRBV15 with TRBJ2-4, with D uncertain. Trimming shortened V by 3 bases and J by 0 bases, and 9 bases separated the two germline ends. The CDR3 contains 15 residues. Per the germline V gene, CDR1 is LNHNV and CDR2 is YYDKDF (reference sequence). For the CDR3, the DNA is TGTGCCACCAGCAGCGAGGTACTAGCCAAAAACATTCAGTACTTC. Its protein product is CATSSEVLAKNIQYF.

This clonotype appeared a few times. The chain couples TRBV7-9 to TRBJ2-1, with TRBD1 identical over 7 bases. CDR1 is SEHNR, CDR2 FQNEAQ, per germline (reference sequence). V gave up 1 base and J gave up 3 bases; unmatched junction bases: 9. The CDR3 runs 17 residues. The DNA for the CDR3 is TGTGCCAGCAGCTTAGTGCCGCTAGGACAGGTCTACAATGAGCAGTTCTTC. This gives the protein CASSLVPLGQVYNEQFF.

This clonotype appeared many times. This rearrangement joins TRBV12-3 or TRBV12-4 to TRBJ2-1, with D hard to call. The V gene lost 5 bases and the J gene lost 13 bases, with 15 bases spanning the gap. The CDR3 is 12 residues long. CDR3 loop: CASSLPLDLQFF. For the CDR3, the DNA is TGTGCCAGCAGTCTACCCTTGGACCTACAGTTCTTC.

This clonotype was seen just once. The rearrangement links TRBV19 to TRBJ2-3; D is possibly TRBD2 (6 bases). The germline V gene encodes CDR1 LNHDA and CDR2 SQIVND (reference sequence). V shed 3 bases and J shed 2 bases, with 9 bases lying between them. This CDR3 contains 14 residues. The DNA for the CDR3 is TGTGCCAGTAGTATCCGGACTAACACAGATACGCAGTATTTT. Protein: CASSIRTNTDTQYF.

In this sample, this clonotype turned up many times. The rearrangement joins TRBV12-3 or TRBV12-4 to TRBJ2-2; 9 nucleotides agree with TRBD2. The V segment lost 2 bases and the J segment 2 bases; nucleotides outside the gene matches: 15. This CDR3 is 20 amino acids long. CDR3 in amino acids: CASSLRQSTSGRLNTGELFF. CDR3 sequence (DNA): TGTGCCAGCAGTTTAAGACAAAGTACTAGCGGGCGCCTCAACACCGGGGAGCTGTTTTTT.